Listed below are T cell receptor beta chains from one sample, sequenced in a study of cytotoxic CD8 clonotypes in ibrutinib-treated CLL. Measured with immunoSEQ multiplex PCR; TCRdb has only the in-frame clones, and not every one. The repertoire includes 300,000 or so clones, about 61% of them detected once, and approximately 6% sits in the top ten. Here the sequenced sample was PBMCs, taken after 36 months of ibrutinib treatment. These receptors originate from a human donor with chronic lymphocytic leukemia. Both conserved end residues are part of each CDR3. D genes are given only for firm matches. For some rows the clone size is stated as once, few or many, or as a class when expanded; others skip it.

>TRBJ2-2|NA|TRBV5-4|NA
CASSLSTGELFF
TGTGCCAGCAGCTTGTCAACCGGGGAGCTGTTTTTT
>TRBJ2-5|once|TRBV9|TRBD2
CASSPRPGTSGRAQYF
TGTGCCAGCAGCCCCCGTCCCGGGACTAGCGGACGGGCCCAGTACTTC
>TRBJ1-4|NA|TRBV4-2|TRBD1
CASSLGQGVEKLFF
TGTGCCAGCAGCCTGGGACAGGGGGTGGAAAAACTGTTTTTT
>TRBJ2-2|few|TRBV5-1|TRBD2
CASSLEGLAGDYGTGELFF
TGCGCCAGCAGCTTGGAAGGGCTAGCGGGGGACTATGGCACCGGGGAGCTGTTTTTT
>TRBJ2-7|NA|TRBV18|NA
CASSPKGPGISYEQYF
TGTGCCAGCTCACCAAAGGGACCCGGGATATCCTACGAGCAGTACTTC
>TRBJ2-2|few|TRBV4-1|NA
CASSQVGVSNTGELFF
TGCGCCAGCAGCCAAGTAGGAGTATCGAACACCGGGGAGCTGTTTTTT
>TRBJ2-1|NA|TRBV7-6|TRBD1
CASSSTRDRGYEQFF
TGTGCCAGCAGCTCCACCCGGGACAGGGGTTATGAGCAGTTCTTC
>TRBJ2-7|NA|TRBV29-1|NA
CSVQPSGRYEQYF
TGCAGCGTTCAACCCTCCGGGCGCTACGAGCAGTACTTC
>TRBJ1-4|NA|TRBV11-2|NA
CASSFTTATNEKLFF
TGTGCCAGCAGCTTCACGACTGCAACTAATGAAAAACTGTTTTTT
>TRBJ2-7|once|TRBV7-6|NA
CASSLARGLTSEQYF
TGTGCCAGCAGCTTAGCAAGGGGACTCACCTCCGAGCAGTACTTC
>TRBJ1-5|NA|TRBV2|NA
CASRSARGPQHF
TGTGCCAGCAGATCGGCGAGGGGGCCCCAGCATTTT
>TRBJ2-1|NA|TRBV28|NA
CASSPSGGSPSYNEQFF
TGTGCCAGCAGTCCTTCTGGGGGGTCCCCCTCCTACAATGAGCAGTTCTTC
>TRBJ2-2|NA|TRBV4-3|NA
CASSPAYYRAANTGELFF
TGCGCCAGCAGCCCAGCGTATTACAGGGCCGCGAACACCGGGGAGCTGTTTTTT
>TRBJ2-3|NA|TRBV6-5|TRBD2
CASWGGGTDTQYF
TGTGCCAGTTGGGGAGGGGGCACAGATACGCAGTATTTT
>TRBJ2-7|few|TRBV28|TRBD2
CASRVAGPLPEQYF
TGTGCCAGCAGGGTAGCGGGACCCCTTCCCGAGCAGTACTTC
>TRBJ2-7|NA|TRBV7-8|TRBD2
CASKLSGAAYEQYF
TGTGCCAGCAAGCTTAGCGGGGCAGCCTACGAGCAGTACTTC
>TRBJ2-1|NA|TRBV7-8|TRBD2
CASSPGGAYNEQFF
TGTGCCAGCAGCCCGGGGGGGGCCTACAATGAGCAGTTCTTC
>TRBJ2-7|NA|TRBV6-5|NA
CASSELYEQYF
TGTGCCAGCAGTGAGCTGTACGAGCAGTACTTC
>TRBJ2-3|NA|TRBV10-1|NA
CASSGSRGDTQYF
TGCGCCAGCAGCGGGAGTAGAGGAGATACGCAGTATTTT
>TRBJ2-7|few|TRBV27|NA
CASRRGGFGAYEQYF
TGTGCCAGCAGACGAGGAGGTTTCGGAGCCTACGAGCAGTACTTC
>TRBJ1-2|NA|TRBV9|NA
CASSVVSGGSANYGYTF
TGTGCCAGCAGCGTAGTTTCTGGGGGCTCAGCTAACTATGGCTACACCTTC
>TRBJ1-2|NA|TRBV2|TRBD1
CASRVQGGYGYTF
TGTGCCAGCAGGGTACAGGGGGGCTATGGCTACACCTTC
>TRBJ2-3|few|TRBV11-3|NA
CASSLEGGDTQYF
TGTGCCAGCAGCTTGGAGGGAGGAGATACGCAGTATTTT
>TRBJ1-2|few|TRBV27|TRBD1
CASSLIDRGHGYTF
TGTGCCAGCAGTTTAATCGACAGGGGTCATGGCTACACCTTC
>TRBJ1-3|NA|TRBV9|NA
CASSVEMGGSGNTIYF
TGTGCCAGCAGCGTAGAAATGGGGGGCTCTGGAAACACCATATATTTT
>TRBJ2-3|NA|TRBV2|TRBD2
CASIHRDYESSTDTQYF
TGTGCCAGCATACATAGGGACTATGAAAGTAGCACAGATACGCAGTATTTT
>TRBJ1-4|NA|TRBV29-1|NA
CSVVSATNEKLFF
TGCAGCGTTGTTTCCGCAACTAATGAAAAACTGTTTTTT
>TRBJ1-5|NA|TRBV4-1|NA
CASSLGDSSNQPQHF
TGCGCCAGCAGCCTAGGGGACTCTAGCAATCAGCCCCAGCATTTT
>TRBJ2-3|few|TRBV11-2|TRBD2
CASSLDVSGRTDTQYF
TGTGCCAGCAGCTTAGACGTTAGCGGGAGGACAGATACGCAGTATTTT
>TRBJ2-2|once|TRBV11-3|NA
CASSFHQESGTGELFF
TGTGCCAGCAGCTTCCATCAGGAGTCAGGCACCGGGGAGCTGTTTTTT
>TRBJ2-3|NA|TRBV29-1|NA
CSVEEGPRAGDTQYF
TGCAGCGTTGAAGAGGGGCCGCGGGCAGGAGATACGCAGTATTTT
>TRBJ2-7|few|TRBV5-6|TRBD2
CASSLFRTSEPYEQYF
TGTGCCAGCAGCCTATTTCGGACTAGCGAACCCTACGAGCAGTACTTC
>TRBJ2-2|NA|TRBV9|NA
CASSPRTANTGELFF
TGTGCCAGCAGCCCTCGGACAGCGAACACCGGGGAGCTGTTTTTT
>TRBJ2-7|NA|TRBV4-1|TRBD2
CASSPRLASSYEQYF
TGCGCCAGCAGCCCTAGACTAGCGAGCTCCTACGAGCAGTACTTC
>TRBJ2-3|NA|TRBV9|NA
CASSSRTRDTQYF
TGTGCCAGCAGCTCAAGGACGCGCGATACGCAGTATTTT
>TRBJ2-7|NA|TRBV7-9|TRBD2
CASSLAGGLVQYF
TGTGCCAGCAGCTTAGCGGGAGGGCTCGTGCAGTACTTC
>TRBJ2-5|NA|TRBV5-1|NA
CASTEGTLIATQYF
TGCGCCAGCACCGAGGGGACTCTTATAGCGACCCAGTACTTC
>TRBJ1-6|NA|TRBV5-1|NA
CASSFTGLQNSPLHF
TGCGCCAGCAGCTTTACAGGGTTGCAAAATTCACCCCTCCACTTT
>TRBJ2-7|NA|TRBV10-3|NA
CAISDLTGNYEQYF
TGTGCCATCAGTGATCTTACAGGGAACTACGAGCAGTACTTC
>TRBJ1-2|NA|TRBV5-8|NA
CASSPNGIYGYTF
TGTGCCAGCAGCCCTAATGGTATCTATGGCTACACCTTC
>TRBJ1-2|NA|TRBV4-1|NA
CASSQDYRNYGYTF
TGCGCCAGCAGCCAAGATTACAGGAACTATGGCTACACCTTC
>TRBJ2-2|few|TRBV5-1|NA
CASSPERGSNTGELFF
TGCGCCAGCAGCCCTGAGCGTGGATCGAACACCGGGGAGCTGTTTTTT
>TRBJ2-2|NA|TRBV11-2|TRBD2
CASSSNPGLVGGGELFF
TGTGCCAGCAGCTCCAACCCCGGACTAGTTGGTGGCGGGGAGCTGTTTTTT
>TRBJ2-7|once|TRBV7-6|TRBD2
CASSFGTSGATYEQYF
TGTGCCAGCAGCTTTGGGACTAGCGGGGCTACCTACGAGCAGTACTTC
>TRBJ2-7|NA|TRBV19|TRBD2
CASSMVAGSYEQYF
TGTGCCAGTAGTATGGTAGCGGGTTCCTACGAGCAGTACTTC
>TRBJ2-7|NA|TRBV2|NA
CASSAQNNAYEQYF
TGTGCCAGCAGTGCCCAGAACAACGCCTACGAGCAGTACTTC
>TRBJ1-3|once|TRBV6-1|NA
CASSTRGAGNTIYF
TGTGCCAGCAGTACCCGGGGGGCTGGAAACACCATATATTTT
>TRBJ1-2|NA|TRBV27|NA
CASSYGPQGYGYTF
TGTGCCAGCAGCTACGGGCCGCAGGGCTATGGCTACACCTTC
>TRBJ1-1|few|TRBV29-1|NA
CSVPDPVGNTEAFF
TGCAGCGTCCCGGACCCGGTCGGGAACACTGAAGCTTTCTTT